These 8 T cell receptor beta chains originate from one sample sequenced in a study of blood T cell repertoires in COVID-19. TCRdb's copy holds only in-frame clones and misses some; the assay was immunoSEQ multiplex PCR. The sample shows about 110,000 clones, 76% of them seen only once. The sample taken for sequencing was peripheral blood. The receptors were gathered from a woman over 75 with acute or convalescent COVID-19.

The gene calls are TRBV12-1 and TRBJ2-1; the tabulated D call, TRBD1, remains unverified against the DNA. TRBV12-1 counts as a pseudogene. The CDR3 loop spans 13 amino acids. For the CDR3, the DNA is TGTGCCAGCAGCTCGGACAAACACAATGAGCAGTTCTTC. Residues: CASSSDKHNEQFF.

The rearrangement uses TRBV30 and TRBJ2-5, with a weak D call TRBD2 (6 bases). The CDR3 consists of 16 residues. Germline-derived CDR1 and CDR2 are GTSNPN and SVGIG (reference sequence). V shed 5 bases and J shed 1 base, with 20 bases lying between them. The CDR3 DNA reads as TGTGCCTGGGAACCCCCCGGGACTCCGGGCCAAGAGACCCAGTACTTC. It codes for CAWEPPGTPGQETQYF.

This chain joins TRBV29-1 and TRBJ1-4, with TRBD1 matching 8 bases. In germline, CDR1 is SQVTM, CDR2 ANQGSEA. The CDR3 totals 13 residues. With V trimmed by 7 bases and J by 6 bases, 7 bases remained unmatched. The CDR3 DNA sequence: TGCAGCGCCAGGGGGCGAGGGGATGAAAAACTGTTTTTT. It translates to CSARGRGDEKLFF.

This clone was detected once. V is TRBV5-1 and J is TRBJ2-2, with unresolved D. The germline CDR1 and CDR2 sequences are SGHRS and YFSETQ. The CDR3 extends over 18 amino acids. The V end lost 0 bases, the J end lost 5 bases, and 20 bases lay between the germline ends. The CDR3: CASSLARKTTEQTGELFF. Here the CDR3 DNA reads TGCGCCAGCAGCTTGGCGCGTAAGACGACCGAACAGACCGGGGAGCTGTTTTTT.

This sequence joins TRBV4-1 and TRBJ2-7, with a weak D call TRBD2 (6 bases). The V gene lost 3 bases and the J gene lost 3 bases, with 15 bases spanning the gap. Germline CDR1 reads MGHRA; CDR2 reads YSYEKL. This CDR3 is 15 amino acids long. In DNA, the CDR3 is TGCGCCAGCAGCCAGGCTATTGGGAGGATCTACGAGCAGTACTTC. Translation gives CASSQAIGRIYEQYF.

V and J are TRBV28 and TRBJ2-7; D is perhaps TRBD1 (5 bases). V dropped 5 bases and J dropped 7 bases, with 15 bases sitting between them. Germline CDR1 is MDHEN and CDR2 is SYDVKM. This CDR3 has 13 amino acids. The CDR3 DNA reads TGTGCCAGCAGTCCCGGGTACTCAGGGGAGCAGTACTTC. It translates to CASSPGYSGEQYF.

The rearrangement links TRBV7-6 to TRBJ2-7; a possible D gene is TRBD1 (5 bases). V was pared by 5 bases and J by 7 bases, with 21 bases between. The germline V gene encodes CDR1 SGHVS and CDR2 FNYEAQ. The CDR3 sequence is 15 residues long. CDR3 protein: CASSATTVPGGEQYF. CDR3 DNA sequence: TGTGCCAGCAGCGCGACGACAGTCCCAGGTGGGGAGCAGTACTTC.

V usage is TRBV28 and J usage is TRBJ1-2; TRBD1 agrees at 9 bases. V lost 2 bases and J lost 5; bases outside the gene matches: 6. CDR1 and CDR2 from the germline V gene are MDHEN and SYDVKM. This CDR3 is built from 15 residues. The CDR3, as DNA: TGTGCCAGCAGTTTAGCGACAGGGGGTTGGTATGGCTACACCTTC. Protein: CASSLATGGWYGYTF.